This TCR beta chain was recorded in a study of blood T cell repertoires in COVID-19. Background on the study: Nucleic acid was either cDNA or gDNA, and it came from T cells, B-cell-depleted T cells, or PBMCs.

Germline V gives CDR1 MNHEY, CDR2 SVGEGT. V dropped 5 bases and J dropped 6; count of bases not matched to a gene: 6. This CDR3 has 13 residues. Per the original data handling: Scientists estimated how many nucleated cells there were by amplifying reference gene primers. Sequencing was performed with immunoSEQ multiplex PCR; in TCRdb, only in-frame clones are kept and a portion is missing. That table is the source of V, J and clone size, and D and trimming were worked out from the DNA. The sample records around 300,000 clones, about nine tenths being singletons. Those enrolled in Seattle joined during active infection and were followed longitudinally afterward.

The chain combines TRBV6-2 or TRBV6-3 with TRBJ2-7; 8 nucleotides line up with TRBD1. The receptor was derived from a woman aged 25 to 39 with COVID-19, enrolled during active disease. Sequencing was performed on peripheral blood. Here the CDR3 reads CASSGGQGREQYF. In DNA, the CDR3 is TGTGCCAGCAGTGGAGGACAGGGCCGCGAGCAGTACTTC.